The rows below give T cell receptor beta chains drawn from one sample of a study of untreated major depressive disorder. Here immunoSEQ multiplex PCR was the method, and the copy in TCRdb shows in-frame clones only, minus some. This repertoire shows more than 15,000 clones, roughly 90% found once; its top ten account for 0.5% to 0.65%. The sequencing sample was made of CD4+ T cells from PBMCs. The source is a woman aged 40 to 50 with major depressive disorder. CDR3s include the opening cysteine and the closing phenylalanine or tryptophan. The order of the fields is J gene, D gene, V gene, CDR3 DNA, CDR3 protein. The D gene is left open where the match is weak.

TRBJ2-7,-,TRBV20-1,TGCAGTGCTTCTTCGACCTACGAGCAGTACTTC,CSASSTYEQYF
TRBJ1-2,-,TRBV23-1,TGCGCCAGCAGTCAATTAAGGATTCCCCTCTACTATGGCTACACCTTC,CASSQLRIPLYYGYTF
TRBJ1-2,TRBD1,TRBV11-2,TGTGCCAGCAGCTTAGCAGGCCAGGGGGGTGGCTACACCTTC,CASSLAGQGGGYTF
TRBJ1-1,-,TRBV7-8,TGTGCCAGCAGCTTAGTAGTCGGCATGAACACTGAAGCTTTCTTT,CASSLVVGMNTEAFF
TRBJ2-6,-,TRBV5-1,TGCGCCAGCAGCTTAACACAGGGTTCTCCCAACGTCCTGACTTTC,CASSLTQGSPNVLTF
TRBJ1-1,TRBD1,TRBV6-1,TGTGCCAGCGCAGGGGACAGGGGTTGGGCCACTGAAGCTTTCTTT,CASAGDRGWATEAFF
TRBJ2-2,-,TRBV10-3,TGTGCCATCAGCTCCCCGGCCTTGTCCACCGGGGAGCTGTTTTTT,CAISSPALSTGELFF
TRBJ2-2,-,TRBV4-2,TGTGCCAGCAGCCCGATACTAGGCCGGGAGCTGTTTTTT,CASSPILGRELFF
TRBJ2-6,TRBD2,TRBV18,TGTGCCAGCTCACTGGCTGGGACTAGCGGGGGGGCCCTTGGGGCCAACGTCCTGACTTTC,CASSLAGTSGGALGANVLTF
TRBJ2-7,-,TRBV27,TGTGCCAGCAGGTACAGGTACGAGCAGTACTTC,CASRYRYEQYF
TRBJ2-6,TRBD1,TRBV19,TGTGCCAGTAGTTCCGGACAGGGGTCTGGGGCCAACGTCCTGACTTTC,CASSSGQGSGANVLTF
TRBJ2-3,-,TRBV5-4,TGTGCCAGCAGCTTGAGGTTAGGCAGGAGAACAGATACGCAGTATTTT,CASSLRLGRRTDTQYF
TRBJ1-3,-,TRBV27,TGTGCCAGCTGGGCAGGAGCTGGAAACACCATATATTTT,CASWAGAGNTIYF